This entry lists 20 T cell receptor beta chains sequenced from one sample in a study of blood T cell repertoires in COVID-19. Assay: immunoSEQ multiplex PCR; the TCRdb copy retains only in-frame clones and omits some. The table records roughly 240,000 clones, approximately 85% of them present only once. Sequencing used PBMCs or T cells enriched from blood (not recorded which). These receptors were taken from a woman in her 50s with acute COVID-19.

The chain has TRBV19 and TRBJ1-1; 11 nucleotides align to TRBD1. The CDR3 has 15 residues. The V segment lost 5 bases and the J segment 3 bases; nucleotides outside the gene matches: 5. Germline V gives CDR1 LNHDA, CDR2 SQIVND (reference sequence). Here the CDR3 reads CASSPRTGGHTEAFF. The CDR3, as DNA: TGTGCCAGTAGTCCAAGGACAGGGGGCCACACTGAAGCTTTCTTT. The whole variable domain, remainder taken from reference TRBV19 and TRBJ1-1, is DGGITQSPKYLFRKEGQNVTLSCEQNLNHDAMYWYRQDPGQGLRLIYYSQIVNDFQKGDIAEGYSVSREKKESFPLTVTSAQKNPTAFYLCASSPRTGGHTEAFFGQGTRLTVV.

The chain has TRBV12-3 or TRBV12-4 and TRBJ1-1; no definite D call. The CDR3 length is 13 residues. V was cut by 3 bases and J by 3 bases, with 8 bases left in between. The CDR3 sequence is CASSLGRYTEAFF. The CDR3 DNA sequence: TGTGCCAGCAGTTTGGGCAGATACACTGAAGCTTTCTTT.

This chain uses TRBV7-2 with TRBJ1-1; D gene ambiguous. The ends were cut back, 0 bases at V and 0 bases at J, with 8 bases in the middle. The germline CDR1 and CDR2 sequences are SGHTA and FQGNSA. CDR3 length equals 15 residues. Written as DNA, the CDR3 is TGTGCCAGCAGCTTAGCAGGAGTAATGAACACTGAAGCTTTCTTT. Protein: CASSLAGVMNTEAFF.

The chain uses TRBV18 and TRBJ1-1; 8 bases agree with TRBD1. This CDR3 is built from 13 residues. Germline CDR1 and CDR2: KGHSH and LQKENI. Trimming removed 4 bases from V and 3 bases from J; junction bases left unmatched: 1. CDR3 bases: TGTGCCAGCTCACAGACAGGGGACACTGAAGCTTTCTTT. This translates into CASSQTGDTEAFF.

This clone appeared once. J is TRBJ1-2 and V is TRBV6-2 or TRBV6-3, with a tentative D call TRBD1 (6 bases). Trimming removed 6 bases from V and 9 bases from J, with 14 bases in between. Germline assignment: CDR1 MNHEY and CDR2 SVGEGT. The CDR3 is 12 amino acids. The CDR3 is CASSTQGNRYTF. CDR3 DNA: TGTGCCAGCAGCACCCAGGGGAACCGCTACACCTTC.

This chain uses TRBV9 with TRBJ2-3; the D gene is possibly TRBD2 (7 bases). The germline V gene has CDR1 SGDLS and CDR2 YYNGEE. Trimming cost V 3 bases and J 0 bases, with 14 bases left between them. CDR3 length: 16 residues. The CDR3 spells CASSALGGASTDTQYF. The CDR3 nucleotides are TGTGCCAGCAGCGCCCTGGGGGGGGCCAGCACAGATACGCAGTATTTT.

This clone was observed a few times. The chain recombines TRBV7-2 with TRBJ1-6, with D perhaps matching TRBD1 (6 bases). Trimming stripped 0 bases from V and 9 bases from J, with 9 bases between. The CDR3 is 14 amino acids. Germline V lookup: CDR1 SGHTA, CDR2 FQGNSA. CDR3 region: CASSLAQGSSPLHF. Written as DNA, the CDR3 is TGTGCCAGCAGCTTAGCACAGGGTAGTTCACCCCTCCACTTT.

This chain links TRBV19 with TRBJ1-2; TRBD1 matches at 9 bases. The ends lost 10 bases at V and 4 bases at J; junction bases unmatched: 13. CDR1 and CDR2 (germline): LNHDA, SQIVND (reference sequence). The length of the CDR3 is 15 residues. CDR3 region: CATQRQGTGSYGYTF. The DNA for the CDR3 is TGTGCCACCCAGCGACAGGGGACAGGGAGCTATGGCTACACCTTC.

The chain recombines TRBV5-1 with TRBJ2-2, with 8 positions matching TRBD2. V trimming: 5 bases; J trimming: 0 bases; junction bases outside the gene matches: 9. The germline V gene has CDR1 SGHRS and CDR2 YFSETQ. The length of the CDR3 is 17 residues. The CDR3 loop reads CASRRLLAVANTGELFF. As DNA, the CDR3 is TGCGCCAGCAGACGTCTACTAGCGGTGGCGAACACCGGGGAGCTGTTTTTT.

This chain links TRBV7-9 with TRBJ1-1; D is unclear. Germline assignment: CDR1 SEHNR and CDR2 FQNEAQ (reference sequence). This CDR3 has 13 amino acids. The ends were cut back, 5 bases at V and 11 bases at J, with 18 bases in the middle. In nucleotides, the CDR3 is TGTGCCAGCAGCCCGGCGGGAGCAGCCGAGGCTTTCTTT. It is translated as CASSPAGAAEAFF. The entire variable domain, with the rest obtained from reference TRBV7-9 and TRBJ1-1, is as follows: DTGVSQNPRHKITKRGQNVTFRCDPISEHNRLYWYRQTLGQGPEFLTYFQNEAQLEKSRLLSDRFSAERPKGSFSTLEIQRTEQGDSAMYLCASSPAGAAEAFFGQGTRLTVV.

This sequence joins TRBV5-6 and TRBJ2-5, with TRBD2 matching 12 bases. Trimming cost V 0 bases and J 5 bases; bases outside gene matches: 11. The CDR3 runs 18 residues. Per the germline V gene, CDR1 is SGHDT and CDR2 is YYEEEE. Here the CDR3 DNA reads TGTGCCAGCAGCTTGGCGTATAGGCTAGCGGGGGGGCTCGAGACCCAGTACTTC. It translates to CASSLAYRLAGGLETQYF.

The rearrangement uses TRBV6-6 and TRBJ1-3; no clear D. Trimming removed 0 bases from V and 4 bases from J, with 10 bases in between. This CDR3 spans 15 amino acids. The germline gives CDR1 MNHNY, CDR2 SVGAGI (reference sequence). CDR3: CASSYSIDIGNTIYF. CDR3 coding DNA: TGTGCCAGCAGTTACTCGATAGATATAGGAAACACCATATATTTT.

The chain carries TRBV3-1 (or the pseudogene TRBV3-2) and TRBJ2-7, with D perhaps matching TRBD1 (5 bases). V lost 1 base and J 5 bases, leaving 18 bases between the germline ends. The CDR3 spans 16 residues. Germline CDR1 reads LGHDT; CDR2 reads YNNKEL (reference sequence). The CDR3 DNA reads as TGTGCCAGCAGCCAAGCCACAGGCTCCCGCCAGGACGAGCAGTACTTC. Translating it yields CASSQATGSRQDEQYF.

CDR3 in DNA: TGTGCCAGCAGACCTGGACAGTATAGCAATCAGCCCCAGCATTTT. It yields the protein CASRPGQYSNQPQHF. The chain recombines TRBV6-2 or TRBV6-3 with TRBJ1-5; the D gene is possibly TRBD1 (6 bases). The CDR3 runs 15 residues. Germline V gene sequence: CDR1 MNHEY, CDR2 SVGEGT. V lost 6 bases and J 0 bases, leaving 12 bases between the germline ends.

The V and J genes are TRBV5-1 and TRBJ1-6, with 10 nucleotides matching TRBD1. The ends lost 4 bases at V and 2 bases at J; junction bases unmatched: 3. This CDR3 has 16 amino acids. The germline gives CDR1 SGHRS, CDR2 YFSETQ. CDR3 in amino acids: CASSLGTGAYNSPLHF. The CDR3 coding sequence is TGCGCCAGCAGCCTAGGGACAGGGGCCTATAATTCACCCCTCCACTTT.

In this sample, this clone turned up a few times. The chain joins TRBV6-2 or TRBV6-3 to TRBJ1-3; no reliable D call. CDR3 length: 14 amino acids. V shed 6 bases and J shed 0 bases, with 9 bases lying between them. Germline CDR1 is MNHEY and CDR2 is SVGEGT. For the CDR3, the DNA is TGTGCCAGCAGCTCTACAGCCTCTGGAAACACCATATATTTT. It yields the protein CASSSTASGNTIYF.

The rearrangement joins TRBV5-1 to TRBJ2-1; TRBD1 agrees at 8 bases. Losses at the gene ends were 6 bases for V and 0 bases for J; bases not matched to a gene: 5. Germline CDR1 SGHRS, CDR2 YFSETQ. This CDR3 is built from 15 residues. CDR3 nucleotide sequence: TGCGCCAGCAACAAACAGGGGGTCTCCTACAATGAGCAGTTCTTC. Translated: CASNKQGVSYNEQFF.

V and J are TRBV2 and TRBJ1-2; D is undetermined. The ends were cut back, 4 bases at V and 4 bases at J, with 13 bases in the middle. Germline V gene lookup returns CDR1 SNHLY and CDR2 FYNNEI. This CDR3 has 14 residues. The CDR3 nucleotides read TGTGCCAGCAGTGCGGGAGGCCGATTCTATGGCTACACCTTC. Protein product: CASSAGGRFYGYTF.

The chain has TRBV9 and TRBJ2-2; D is undetermined. Trimming pared 0 bases from V and 6 bases from J, leaving 12 bases between. Germline V gene data show CDR1 as SGDLS and CDR2 as YYNGEE. The CDR3 is 15 residues long. CDR3 nucleotide sequence: TGTGCCAGCAGCGTAGTGGGTGTTCAGGCCGGGGAGCTGTTTTTT. Its translation is CASSVVGVQAGELFF.

The CDR3 coding sequence is TGTGCCAGCAGCGTAGAATCATTAGCCAATGAGCAGTTCTTC. It encodes CASSVESLANEQFF. V is TRBV9 and J is TRBJ2-1; no clear D. Germline V lookup: CDR1 SGDLS, CDR2 YYNGEE. The germline V and J ends were trimmed by 0 bases and 6 bases, with 10 bases remaining between them. CDR3 length: 14 amino acids. The variable domain in full, with the rest retrieved from reference TRBV9 and TRBJ2-1, is DSGVTQTPKHLITATGQRVTLRCSPRSGDLSVYWYQQSLDQGLQFLIQYYNGEERAKGNILERFSAQQFPDLHSELNLSSLELGDSALYFCASSVESLANEQFFGPGTRLTVL.